The next 30 T cell receptor beta chains were all read from a single sample in a study of blood T cells in healthy people across ages. The second PCR ran roughly 7 to 12 cycles with a sample-barcoded 5' primer and J-beta primers. TCRdb analysed the 5' RACE reads with MiXCR anew, one entry per CDR3 protein. The data contain nearly 800,000 distinct CDR3 sequences, 20% to 25% of them seen just once; the ten biggest clones take up roughly 3.5%. These data also featured in a second study, about T cells of mothers and their children.

The sequenced material came from blood. These receptors were taken from a boy younger than 18 in good health.

J is TRBJ1-1 and V is TRBV12-3 or TRBV12-4; TRBD1 might be the D (6 bases). With 10 bases removed from V and 3 bases from J, the gap between germline ends came to 12 bases. The CDR3 is 12 amino acids. This CDR3 reads CAINRDDTEAFF. DNA of the CDR3: TGTGCCATTAACAGGGACGACACTGAAGCTTTCTTT.

This clonotype turned up a few times. The chain couples TRBV19 to TRBJ2-3, with D tentatively TRBD1 or TRBD2 (5 bases each). The CDR3 spans 17 residues. From germline, CDR1 is LNHDA and CDR2 SQIVND (reference sequence). V gave up 0 bases and J gave up 2 bases, with 15 bases separating them. The CDR3 DNA reads TGTGCCAGTAGTATAGATCGGGGCAGGGTTGACACAGATACGCAGTATTTT. This sequence encodes CASSIDRGRVDTDTQYF.

Comment on this clonotype: The conserved closing phenylalanine or tryptophan is absent in this CDR3, likely reflecting a read error. The rearrangement joins TRBV20-1 to TRBJ2-1, with D hard to call. CDR1 is DFQATT and CDR2 is SNEGSKA in the germline V gene (reference sequence). The CDR3 contains 14 residues. With 7 bases removed from V and 2 bases from J, the gap between germline ends came to 15 bases. For the CDR3, the DNA is TGCAGTGAAGACGGTCAGTTAGCCTACAATGAGCAGTTCCTC. Its protein is CSEDGQLAYNEQFL.

This clonotype was observed a few times. This chain uses TRBV7-8 with TRBJ2-5, with 9 bases lining up with TRBD1. V was pared by 0 bases and J by 0 bases, with 2 bases of the junction left unmatched. The CDR3 has 16 amino acids. Germline V lookup: CDR1 SGHVS, CDR2 FQNEAQ. The CDR3 DNA reads as TGTGCCAGCAGCTTAGCGGGGACAGGGTACCAAGAGACCCAGTACTTC. This encodes CASSLAGTGYQETQYF.

The chain uses TRBV18 and TRBJ2-1, with D unclear. The CDR3 has 15 residues. V lost 2 bases, J lost 0 bases, and 8 bases lay in between. Germline CDR1 KGHSH, CDR2 LQKENI. CDR3 nucleotides: TGTGCCAGCTCACCAGCTGGTAACTCCTACAATGAGCAGTTCTTC. Its translation is CASSPAGNSYNEQFF.

There are a few counts of this clonotype. The rearrangement uses TRBV20-1 and TRBJ2-5; a weak D match, TRBD1 (5 bases). Germline assignment: CDR1 DFQATT and CDR2 SNEGSKA (reference sequence). Trimming pared 7 bases from V and 1 base from J, leaving 10 bases between. CDR3 size: 12 residues. CDR3 DNA: TGCAGTGTGTGGGGCAGCCAAGAGACCCAGTACTTC. This translates into CSVWGSQETQYF.

This chain joins TRBV29-1 and TRBJ2-1; 7 bases line up with TRBD1. V was pared by 4 bases and J by 0 bases, with 6 bases of the junction left unmatched. The CDR3 covers 15 residues. Germline values: CDR1 SQVTM, CDR2 ANQGSEA. For the CDR3, the DNA is TGCAGCGTTGGACTGACAGGGAGCTCCTACAATGAGCAGTTCTTC. Translating gives CSVGLTGSSYNEQFF.

This clonotype was observed a few times. The genes are TRBV7-2 and TRBJ2-3, with D hard to call. The CDR3 is made up of 16 amino acids. Trimming left V 1 base short and J 3 bases short, with 14 bases between. CDR1 and CDR2 from the germline V gene are SGHTA and FQGNSA. This CDR3 reads CASSLDSLLGTDTQYF. The CDR3 coding sequence is TGTGCCAGCAGCTTAGACTCGTTGCTGGGAACAGATACGCAGTATTTT.

On this clonotype: At one end, the junction sequence differs from germline, possibly due to a read error. The chain combines TRBV7-6 with TRBJ1-2, with 7 bases aligning to TRBD1. The germline V gene has CDR1 SGHVS and CDR2 FNYEAQ. CDR3 length equals 14 residues. The CDR3 protein is CPSSLAGGYYGYTF. Written as DNA, the CDR3 is TGTCCCAGCAGCTTAGCAGGGGGATACTATGGCTACACCTTC. The whole variable domain, filled in from reference TRBV7-6 and TRBJ1-2, reads GAGVSQSPRYKVTKRGQDVALRCDPISGHVSLYWYRQALGQGPEFLTYFNYEAQQDKSGLPNDRFSAERPEGSISTLTIQRTEQRDSAMYRCPSSLAGGYYGYTFGSGTRLTVV.

V usage is TRBV3-1 and J usage is TRBJ1-5, with a weak D call TRBD1 (5 bases). CDR3 length: 16 residues. CDR1 and CDR2 (germline): LGHDT, YNNKEL (reference sequence). Trimming shortened V by 2 bases and J by 4 bases, and 15 bases separated the two germline ends. CDR3 sequence: CASSQREGAGNQPQHF. DNA for the CDR3: TGTGCCAGCAGCCAAAGGGAAGGGGCTGGGAATCAGCCCCAGCATTTT. Full variable domain (missing parts from reference TRBV3-1 and TRBJ1-5): DTAVSQTPKYLVTQMGNDKSIKCEQNLGHDTMYWYKQDSKKFLKIMFSYNNKELIINETVPNRFSPKSPDKAHLNLHINSLELGDSAVYFCASSQREGAGNQPQHFGDGTRLSIL.

This clonotype was detected only a few times. The chain joins TRBV5-1 to TRBJ2-2, with unresolved D. V gave up 3 bases and J gave up 8 bases, with 5 bases separating them. CDR3 length: 11 amino acids. The germline V gene encodes CDR1 SGHRS and CDR2 YFSETQ. Written as DNA, the CDR3 is TGCGCCAGCAGCTGGATGGGGGAGCTGTTTTTT. Translated: CASSWMGELFF. Complete variable domain (other parts from reference TRBV5-1 and TRBJ2-2): KAGVTQTPRYLIKTRGQQVTLSCSPISGHRSVSWYQQTPGQGLQFLFEYFSETQRNKGNFPGRFSGRQFSNSRSEMNVSTLELGDSALYLCASSWMGELFFGEGSRLTVL.

This clonotype came up a few times. V is TRBV3-1 and J is TRBJ1-2; 7 bases agree with TRBD1. Germline loops: CDR1 LGHDT, CDR2 YNNKEL (reference sequence). V lost 1 base and J lost 0; bases outside the gene matches: 8. There are 17 residues in the CDR3. CDR3 bases: TGTGCCAGCAGCCAAGGGACAGGAGACAGCGCTAACTATGGCTACACCTTC. Residues: CASSQGTGDSANYGYTF.

The chain combines TRBV12-3 or TRBV12-4 with TRBJ2-3, with 8 bases lining up with TRBD2. V shed 6 bases, J shed 15 bases, and the junction held 14 bases outside the gene matches. The CDR3 is 13 amino acids. DNA for the CDR3: TGTGCCAGCAGCCCAGGTTTGGGGACTAGTAACTATTTT. It translates to CASSPGLGTSNYF.

This rearrangement joins TRBV10-2 to TRBJ2-2, with TRBD2 matching over 10 bases. The J segment lost 4 bases and the V segment lost 6 bases, leaving 5 bases of the junction unmatched. The CDR3 length is 15 residues. Germline assignment: CDR1 WSHSY and CDR2 SAAADI. CDR3 nucleotide sequence: TGCGCCAGCAGAGAGCGGGAGGGCACCACCGGGGAGCTGTTTTTT. Translation gives CASREREGTTGELFF.

J is TRBJ1-5 and V is TRBV12-3 or TRBV12-4; D not resolved. The ends were cut back, 0 bases at V and 5 bases at J, with 11 bases in the middle. The CDR3 spans 15 residues. The CDR3: CASSLASLHDQPQHF. The CDR3 DNA is TGTGCCAGCAGTTTAGCCTCACTCCACGATCAGCCCCAGCATTTT.

This chain uses TRBV7-9 with TRBJ2-1; 7 bases align to TRBD2. This CDR3 spans 16 amino acids. Per the germline V gene, CDR1 is SEHNR and CDR2 is FQNEAQ (reference sequence). Unmatched junction bases numbered 9, after V lost 5 bases and J lost 2 bases. This CDR3 reads CASSPTSADTYNEQFF. The DNA of the CDR3 is TGTGCCAGCAGCCCCACTAGCGCAGACACCTACAATGAGCAGTTCTTC.

The table lists this clonotype with a few counts. The V call is TRBV28, the J call TRBJ2-4; D is uncertain. Trimming stripped 3 bases from V and 6 bases from J, with 15 bases between. This CDR3 is built from 15 residues. Per germline, CDR1 MDHEN and CDR2 SYDVKM. CDR3 bases: TGTGCCAGCAGTTTCAGATGGGTGTGGACAAACATTCAGTACTTC. Its protein product is CASSFRWVWTNIQYF.

The chain couples TRBV4-1 to TRBJ2-5; 8 bases line up with TRBD2. Trimming took 0 bases from V and 6 from J; bases not matched to a gene: 12. Germline CDR1 is MGHRA and CDR2 is YSYEKL. The length of the CDR3 is 17 residues. The CDR3 here is CASSQDVGSGSGKTQYF. For the CDR3, the DNA is TGCGCCAGCAGCCAAGACGTCGGGAGCGGGAGCGGGAAGACCCAGTACTTC.

This clonotype has only a few counts. The J gene is TRBJ2-1, the V gene TRBV12-3 or TRBV12-4; tentative D call: TRBD2 (5 bases). V lost 7 bases and J 8 bases, leaving 15 bases between the germline ends. The CDR3 covers 13 residues. As DNA, the CDR3 is TGTGCCAGCACCTGGGAGACGTGGGATGAGCAGTTCTTC. Protein: CASTWETWDEQFF.

J is TRBJ2-1 and V is TRBV5-1, with a possible D match to TRBD1 (5 bases). CDR1 is SGHRS and CDR2 is YFSETQ in the germline V gene. The V and J ends lost 1 base and 0 bases respectively, with 11 bases between them. The CDR3 consists of 16 residues. The CDR3 region is CASSLNLRGSYNEQFF. The CDR3 region has the DNA TGCGCCAGCAGCTTGAACTTAAGGGGCTCCTACAATGAGCAGTTCTTC. The entire variable domain, with the rest obtained from reference TRBV5-1 and TRBJ2-1, is as follows: KAGVTQTPRYLIKTRGQQVTLSCSPISGHRSVSWYQQTPGQGLQFLFEYFSETQRNKGNFPGRFSGRQFSNSRSEMNVSTLELGDSALYLCASSLNLRGSYNEQFFGPGTRLTVL.

As for this clonotype: This sequence may be a read error, since a much larger clone differs from it by one base. The rearrangement uses TRBV2 and TRBJ2-5; no clear D. The CDR3 spans 13 residues. CDR1 is SNHLY, CDR2 FYNNEI, per germline. The DNA of the CDR3 is TGTGCCAGCAGATATACGGAAAAAGAGGCCCAGTACTTC. It codes for CASRYTEKEAQYF.

The chain carries TRBV7-3 and TRBJ2-3; a possible D gene is TRBD2 (6 bases). Germline V CDR1 and CDR2: SGHTA, FQGTGA. The V gene lost 1 base and the J gene lost 11 bases, with 16 bases spanning the gap. The CDR3 is made up of 14 amino acids. The CDR3 is CASSLKGTGWEQYF. CDR3 sequence (DNA): TGTGCCAGCAGCTTAAAGGGGACTGGTTGGGAGCAGTATTTT. The variable domain in full, with the rest retrieved from reference TRBV7-3 and TRBJ2-3, is GAGVSQTPSNKVTEKGKYVELRCDPISGHTALYWYRQSLGQGPEFLIYFQGTGAADDSGLPNDRFFAVRPEGSVSTLKIQRTERGDSAVYLCASSLKGTGWEQYFGPGTRLTVL.

The chain links TRBV29-1 to TRBJ2-1; 7 bases agree with TRBD2. Germline V gene sequence: CDR1 SQVTM, CDR2 ANQGSEA. J was trimmed by 1 base and V by 4 bases; bases with no gene match: 16. The CDR3 spans 18 residues. Here the CDR3 reads CSVAGTLGAGRSYNEQFF. CDR3 bases: TGCAGCGTTGCCGGGACTCTAGGAGCGGGACGATCCTACAATGAGCAGTTCTTC.

This chain connects TRBV28 to TRBJ1-2; TRBD1 might be the D (6 bases). Trimming pared 0 bases from V and 4 bases from J, leaving 12 bases between. The germline V gene has CDR1 MDHEN and CDR2 SYDVKM. This CDR3 contains 15 residues. For the CDR3, the DNA is TGTGCCAGCAGTTTATGGCTAGGGGGAAGCTATGGCTACACCTTC. Translation: CASSLWLGGSYGYTF.

The chain recombines TRBV18 with TRBJ2-7; TRBD2 matches at 12 bases. The CDR3 spans 13 residues. Trimming cost V 9 bases and J 7 bases; bases outside gene matches: 7. From germline, CDR1 is KGHSH and CDR2 LQKENI. CDR3 coding DNA: TGTGCCAGTATGACTAGCGGGGGTAGTGAGCAGTACTTC. It specifies CASMTSGGSEQYF.

V and J are TRBV6-7 and TRBJ2-3; 7 positions agree with TRBD1. TRBV6-7 is recorded as an ORF, its role being uncertain. Trimming took 8 bases from V and 2 from J; bases not matched to a gene: 13. There are 16 residues in the CDR3. CDR3 DNA sequence: TGTGCCAGCGGACCTACAGGGGCCCGTTCCACAGATACGCAGTATTTT. Translating it yields CASGPTGARSTDTQYF.

The chain links TRBV2 to TRBJ2-7, with 7 bases aligning to TRBD1. Germline loops: CDR1 SNHLY, CDR2 FYNNEI. CDR3 length: 18 amino acids. The V and J ends lost 3 bases and 4 bases, in that order; junction bases with no gene match: 18. The DNA for the CDR3 is TGTGCCAGCAGTGAGGGCCTGCGTGGTGACAGGGATTTTTACGAGCAGTACTTC. This encodes CASSEGLRGDRDFYEQYF.

The rearrangement joins TRBV28 to TRBJ1-2; D not resolved. Per the germline V gene, CDR1 is MDHEN and CDR2 is SYDVKM. The CDR3 sequence is 15 residues long. The V end was cut by 7 bases, the J end by 4 bases, with 19 bases between. The CDR3 protein is CASNTDSLGGYGYTF. In nucleotides, the CDR3 is TGTGCCAGCAATACCGACTCCCTGGGCGGCTATGGCTACACCTTC.

The rearrangement uses TRBV7-2 and TRBJ1-2, with D maybe TRBD1 (6 bases). With 5 bases removed from V and 6 bases from J, the gap between germline ends came to 16 bases. Germline CDR1 is SGHTA and CDR2 is FQGNSA. The CDR3 consists of 14 residues. The CDR3 DNA follows: TGTGCCAGCAGCCTTGGGGGGGCCTCGGATGGCTACACCTTC. This codes for CASSLGGASDGYTF.

The rearrangement uses TRBV9 and TRBJ2-7; tentative D call: TRBD2 (7 bases). Trimming stripped 0 bases from V and 7 bases from J, with 17 bases between. Germline V gives CDR1 SGDLS, CDR2 YYNGEE. The CDR3 is 15 amino acids. CDR3 DNA: TGTGCCAGCAGCGTAGATCCCCGGGGGGCGCGGGAGCAGTACTTC. It yields the protein CASSVDPRGAREQYF. The full variable domain, rest sourced from reference TRBV9 and TRBJ2-7, is DSGVTQTPKHLITATGQRVTLRCSPRSGDLSVYWYQQSLDQGLQFLIQYYNGEERAKGNILERFSAQQFPDLHSELNLSSLELGDSALYFCASSVDPRGAREQYFGPGTRLTVT.